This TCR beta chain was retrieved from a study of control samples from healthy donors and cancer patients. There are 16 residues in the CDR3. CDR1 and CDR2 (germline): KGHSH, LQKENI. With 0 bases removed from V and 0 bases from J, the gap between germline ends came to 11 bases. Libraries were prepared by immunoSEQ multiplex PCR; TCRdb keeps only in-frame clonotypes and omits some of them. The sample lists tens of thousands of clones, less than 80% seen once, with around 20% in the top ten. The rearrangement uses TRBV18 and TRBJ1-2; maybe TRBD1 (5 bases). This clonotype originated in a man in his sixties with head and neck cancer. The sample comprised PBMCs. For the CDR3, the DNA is TGTGCCAGCTCACCACCAGAGGGACTGTCTAACTATGGCTACACCTTC. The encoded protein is CASSPPEGLSNYGYTF.